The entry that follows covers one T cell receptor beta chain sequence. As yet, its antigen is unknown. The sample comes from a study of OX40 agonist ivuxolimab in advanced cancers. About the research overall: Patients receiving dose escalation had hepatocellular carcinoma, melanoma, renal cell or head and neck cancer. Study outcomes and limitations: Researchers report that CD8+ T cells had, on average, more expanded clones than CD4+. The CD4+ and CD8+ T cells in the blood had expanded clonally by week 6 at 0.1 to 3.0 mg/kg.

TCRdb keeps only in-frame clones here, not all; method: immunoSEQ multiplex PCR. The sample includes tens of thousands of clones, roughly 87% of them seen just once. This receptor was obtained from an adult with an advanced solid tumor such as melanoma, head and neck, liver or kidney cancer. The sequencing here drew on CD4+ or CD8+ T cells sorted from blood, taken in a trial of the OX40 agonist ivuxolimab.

In DNA, the CDR3 is TGTGCCAGCAGCACTTCCGCCCCGACGACCTACGAGCAGTACTTC. Translation: CASSTSAPTTYEQYF. The chain combines TRBV28 with TRBJ2-7; D uncertain. Trimming stripped 6 bases from V and 2 bases from J, with 17 bases between. The CDR3 has 15 amino acids. Per germline, CDR1 MDHEN and CDR2 SYDVKM. Full variable domain (missing parts from reference TRBV28 and TRBJ2-7): DVKVTQSSRYLVKRTGEKVFLECVQDMDHENMFWYRQDPGLGLRLIYFSYDVKMKEKGDIPEGYSVSREKKERFSLILESASTNQTSMYLCASSTSAPTTYEQYFGPGTRLTVT.